This T cell receptor beta chain was identified during a study of blood T cell repertoires in COVID-19. Study details: The origin of the acute and convalescent COVID-19 samples was the United States, Italy and Spain.

This table comes from immunoSEQ multiplex PCR, and its TCRdb copy is limited to in-frame clones, with some not included. The table records about 200,000 clones, 70% to 90% of them present only once. Participant-reported clinical history was the basis for cohort assignment. The receptor was isolated from a woman aged 35 to 49 with acute COVID-19. The sample was PBMCs or T cells enriched from blood (not recorded which).

The CDR3 nucleotides read TGCGCCAGCAGAGGAGAGGACAGGAGGTTCACTGAAGCTTTCTTT. It yields the protein CASRGEDRRFTEAFF. The chain couples TRBV5-1 to TRBJ1-1, with TRBD1 identical over 7 bases. This CDR3 region has 15 residues. Trimming cost V 5 bases and J 4 bases; bases outside gene matches: 11. The germline V gene has CDR1 SGHRS and CDR2 YFSETQ.